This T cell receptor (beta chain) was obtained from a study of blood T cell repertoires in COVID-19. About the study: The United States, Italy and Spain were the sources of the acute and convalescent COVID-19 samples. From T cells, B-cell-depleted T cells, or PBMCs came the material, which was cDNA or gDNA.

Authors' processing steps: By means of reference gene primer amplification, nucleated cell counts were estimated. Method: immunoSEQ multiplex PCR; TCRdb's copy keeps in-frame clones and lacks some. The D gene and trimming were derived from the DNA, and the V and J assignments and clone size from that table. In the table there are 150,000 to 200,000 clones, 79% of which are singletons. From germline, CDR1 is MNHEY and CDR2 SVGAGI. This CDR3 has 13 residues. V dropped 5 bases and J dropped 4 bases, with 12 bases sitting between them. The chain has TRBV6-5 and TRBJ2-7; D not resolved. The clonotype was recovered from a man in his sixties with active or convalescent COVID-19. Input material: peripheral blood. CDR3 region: CASSLGNRYEQYF. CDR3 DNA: TGTGCCAGCAGTCTAGGTAATAGGTACGAGCAGTACTTC.